Listed below are T cell receptor beta chains from one sample, sequenced in a study of blood T cells in healthy people across ages. MiXCR, run by TCRdb on the 5' RACE reads, gives a single entry per CDR3 protein. Of roughly 730,000 distinct CDR3 sequences in the sample, 56% were seen once. Sequencing input: blood. All receptors come from a man aged 35-49 years in good health. The CDR3 runs from the conserved cysteine through the conserved F or W. D genes are given only for firm matches. Rows give clone size only sometimes, using once, few, many, or a class for an expanded clone.

few	.	TRBV20-1	TRBJ2-5	TGCAGTGCTTCCACCGAGACCCAGTACTTC	CSASTETQYF
.	.	TRBV21-1	TRBJ1-2	TGTGCCCCCAGCGGGGACAAGGTTGATGGCTACACCTTC	CAPSGDKVDGYTF
few	.	TRBV20-1	TRBJ2-5	TGCAGTGCTAGAGATATCACAGGGCAGGGGGAGACCCAGTACTTC	CSARDITGQGETQYF
once	TRBD1	TRBV2	TRBJ2-7	TGTGCCAGCAGTGGGGTACAGGGGCTCGGCTACGAGCAGTACTTC	CASSGVQGLGYEQYF
few	TRBD1	TRBV27	TRBJ2-7	TGTGCCAGCAGTTTCTGGACAGGCTACCCCTACGAGCAGTACTTC	CASSFWTGYPYEQYF
.	.	TRBV5-6	TRBJ2-2	TGTGCCAGCAGCATCAACAGGGAGATCAACACCGGGGAGCTGTTTTTT	CASSINREINTGELFF
.	.	TRBV5-5	TRBJ1-5	TGTGTCAGCAGCCCTTTTTATAGCAATCAGCCCCAGCATTTT	CVSSPFYSNQPQHF
.	.	TRBV3-1	TRBJ1-5	TGTGCCAGCAGCCAAATGTCAGCAAGCAATCAGCCCCAGCATTTT	CASSQMSASNQPQHF
.	.	TRBV20-1	TRBJ2-3	TGCAGCCGCTACAGAACCGATACGCAGTATTTT	CSRYRTDTQYF
.	.	TRBV6-1	TRBJ2-7	TGTGCCAGCAGTGGGTCGCAGGGGGGTCGTGAGCAGTACTTC	CASSGSQGGREQYF
.	TRBD2	TRBV29-1	TRBJ2-1	TGCAGCGGGTCGGGGGGTAAGAATGAGCAGTTCTTC	CSGSGGKNEQFF
few	TRBD2	TRBV7-2	TRBJ2-7	TGTGCCAGCAGCTTAGGACTAGCGGGAGGGCCGTACGAGCAGTACTTC	CASSLGLAGGPYEQYF
.	TRBD1	TRBV10-3	TRBJ1-5	TGTGCCATCAGTGAGTCTGGACAGGGGCTAAATCAGCCCCAGCATTTT	CAISESGQGLNQPQHF
.	TRBD2	TRBV20-1	TRBJ2-1	TGCAGTGCTCGACTAGCGGGAAGTAGGCAGTTCTTC	CSARLAGSRQFF
few	.	TRBV10-3	TRBJ2-5	TGTGCCATCAGTGAGTCTTCAACGGAGGGAGAGACCCAGTACTTC	CAISESSTEGETQYF
.	TRBD2	TRBV2	TRBJ2-7	TGTGCCAGCATAGGGCCGGGGGGTTACGAGCAGTACTTC	CASIGPGGYEQYF
.	.	TRBV5-1	TRBJ2-6	TGCGCCAGCAGCTTGCGGGGGTCTTCTGGGGCCAACGTCCTGACTTTC	CASSLRGSSGANVLTF
.	.	TRBV20-1	TRBJ2-7	TGCAGTGCTTCTACTCGGTTATCGACCTACGAGCAGTACTTC	CSASTRLSTYEQYF
few	TRBD1	TRBV6-1	TRBJ1-1	TGTGCCAGCAGTAAGGACAGGGACACTGAAGCTTTCTTT	CASSKDRDTEAFF
many	.	TRBV3-1	TRBJ2-7	TGTGCCAGCAGCCAAGATGTACAGAGGCAGTACTTC	CASSQDVQRQYF
few	.	TRBV13	TRBJ2-6	TGTGCCGGGGGGGACAGGAACTTTGGGGCCAACGTCCTGACTTTC	CAGGDRNFGANVLTF
.	.	TRBV29-1	TRBJ1-2	TGCAGCGCCCACTTGGGACAAAACTATGGCTACACCTTC	CSAHLGQNYGYTF
few	.	TRBV29-1	TRBJ1-2	TGCAGCGTTCGATTATTCACCGGGAACAACTATGGCTACACCTTC	CSVRLFTGNNYGYTF
.	.	TRBV5-1	TRBJ2-1	TGCGCCAGCAGCTTGGACCCCGAAAGGTCCTTCTACGATGAGCAGTTCTTC	CASSLDPERSFYDEQFF
few	TRBD1	TRBV12-3/TRBV12-4	TRBJ1-2	TGTGCCAGCAGTCGCAGGACAGGGGGCTTCTATGGCTACACCTTC	CASSRRTGGFYGYTF
few	.	TRBV6-6	TRBJ1-1	TGTGCCAGCACTCAAGGACAGCCGAACACTGAAGCTTTCTTT	CASTQGQPNTEAFF
few	.	TRBV18	TRBJ1-2	TGTGCCAGCTCACCCCAAGCCAGGGAATTAGGCTACACCTTC	CASSPQARELGYTF
.	TRBD1	TRBV28	TRBJ1-6	TGTGCCAGCAGTTTACCTAAGACAGGGAGTAGGAATTCACCCCTCCACTTT	CASSLPKTGSRNSPLHF
.	.	TRBV7-6	TRBJ1-2	TGTGCCAGCAGCCCGGCCCCCCCGACAGAGCCACTCTATGGCTACACCTTC	CASSPAPPTEPLYGYTF
few	.	TRBV29-1	TRBJ2-5	TGCAGCGCGGGGTCCGGCCAAGAGACCCAGTACTTC	CSAGSGQETQYF
.	TRBD2	TRBV6-4	TRBJ2-5	TGTGCCAGCACCCGGGGGGGAGAAGAGACCCAGTACTTC	CASTRGGEETQYF
.	.	TRBV5-6	TRBJ2-7	TGTGCCAGCAGCTTGGATAGGGGGGACTACGAGCAGTACTTC	CASSLDRGDYEQYF
few	TRBD2	TRBV7-2	TRBJ2-7	TGTGCCAGCAGCTCGACTAGCGGGAGGGCCGAGCAGTACTTC	CASSSTSGRAEQYF
.	TRBD2	TRBV20-1	TRBJ2-1	TGCAGTGCCCTGACTAGCGGGAGGTTTCATGAGCAGTTCTTC	CSALTSGRFHEQFF
many	.	TRBV20-1	TRBJ2-1	TGCAGTGCTAGAGAGCGGGACTGTGAGCAGTTCTTC	CSARERDCEQFF
.	TRBD2	TRBV5-5	TRBJ2-7	TGTGCCAGCAATCTAGCGGGAGCCAACTACGAGCAGTACTTC	CASNLAGANYEQYF
.	.	TRBV11-1	TRBJ2-2	TGTGCCAGCGGACCACCGGACAGAAGCAGAAGCGCGAACACCGGGGAGCTGTTTTTT	CASGPPDRSRSANTGELFF
many	.	TRBV28	TRBJ1-5	TGTGCCAGCAGTGAGCGAAATCAGCCCCAGCATTTT	CASSERNQPQHF
.	.	TRBV12-3/TRBV12-4	TRBJ2-7	TGTGCCAGCAGTTTAGCCCCTGGGGTGGGAGGCTACGAGCAGTACTTC	CASSLAPGVGGYEQYF
.	.	TRBV30	TRBJ1-2	TGTGCCTGGAGAGCAGGGGAGGGCTATGGCTACACCTTC	CAWRAGEGYGYTF